Listed here is a single T cell receptor (beta chain). Its antigen is currently unknown. This sample is part of a study of CD8+ T cells in alopecia areata. There are 15 residues in the CDR3. Germline lookup yields CDR1 SQVTM and CDR2 ANQGSEA. V shed 7 bases and J 6 bases; nucleotides not matched to a gene: 13. Broader study findings: Compared with mice, patients displayed less clear TCR sharing, possibly for HLA-related reasons.

Sequencing templates came from extracted RNA that was reverse transcribed into cDNA. Profiled with immunoSEQ multiplex PCR; TCRdb holds only in-frame clones, not every one. In the table there are about 130,000 clones, approximately 49% of which are singletons. The chain is built from TRBV29-1 and TRBJ2-1; 9 bases fit TRBD1. This TCR was sampled from a human donor with alopecia areata. The starting material was CD8+ T cells sorted from blood, obtained at week 0. This CDR3 reads CSALGGTGHPNEQFF. CDR3 DNA sequence: TGCAGCGCCCTGGGGGGGACAGGGCACCCCAATGAGCAGTTCTTC.